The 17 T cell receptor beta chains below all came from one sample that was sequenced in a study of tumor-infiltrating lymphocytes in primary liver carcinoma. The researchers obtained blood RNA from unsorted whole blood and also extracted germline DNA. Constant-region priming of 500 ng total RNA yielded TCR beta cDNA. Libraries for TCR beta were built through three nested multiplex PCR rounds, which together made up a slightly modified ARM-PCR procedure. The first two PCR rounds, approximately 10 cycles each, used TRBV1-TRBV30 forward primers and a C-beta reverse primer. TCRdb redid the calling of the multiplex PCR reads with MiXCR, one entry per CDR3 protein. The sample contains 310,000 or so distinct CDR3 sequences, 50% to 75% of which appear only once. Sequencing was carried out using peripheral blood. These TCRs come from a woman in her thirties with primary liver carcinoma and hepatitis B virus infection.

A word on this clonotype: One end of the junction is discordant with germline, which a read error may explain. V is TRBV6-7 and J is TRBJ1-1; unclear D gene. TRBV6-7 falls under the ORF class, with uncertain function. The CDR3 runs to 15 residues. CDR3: CASSYARVYNTEALF. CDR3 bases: TGTGCCAGCAGTTACGCAAGAGTCTATAACACTGAAGCTCTCTTT.

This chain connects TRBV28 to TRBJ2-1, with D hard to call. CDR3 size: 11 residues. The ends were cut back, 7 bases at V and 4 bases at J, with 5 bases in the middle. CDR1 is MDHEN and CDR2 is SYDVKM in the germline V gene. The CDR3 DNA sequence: TGTGCCAGCATAAGGTACAATGAGCAGTTCTTC. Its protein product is CASIRYNEQFF. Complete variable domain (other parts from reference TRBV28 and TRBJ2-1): DVKVTQSSRYLVKRTGEKVFLECVQDMDHENMFWYRQDPGLGLRLIYFSYDVKMKEKGDIPEGYSVSREKKERFSLILESASTNQTSMYLCASIRYNEQFFGPGTRLTVL.

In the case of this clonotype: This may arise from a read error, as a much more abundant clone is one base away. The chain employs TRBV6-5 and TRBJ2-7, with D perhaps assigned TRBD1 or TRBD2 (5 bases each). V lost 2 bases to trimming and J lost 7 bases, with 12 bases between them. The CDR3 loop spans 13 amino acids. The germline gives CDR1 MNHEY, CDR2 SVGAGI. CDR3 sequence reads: CASSYGASGEQYF. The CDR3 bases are TGTGCCAGCAGTTACGGGGCGTCGGGGGAGCAGTACTTC.

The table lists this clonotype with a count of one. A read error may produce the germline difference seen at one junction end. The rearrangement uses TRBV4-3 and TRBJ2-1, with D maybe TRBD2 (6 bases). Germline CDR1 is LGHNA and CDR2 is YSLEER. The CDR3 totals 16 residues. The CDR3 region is CASNQDAGSSYNEQLF. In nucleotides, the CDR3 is TGCGCCAGCAACCAAGATGCGGGAAGCTCCTACAATGAGCAACTCTTC.

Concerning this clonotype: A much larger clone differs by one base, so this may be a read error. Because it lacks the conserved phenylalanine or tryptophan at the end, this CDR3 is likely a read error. The CDR3 loop is CASSFNSGGTEAFS. CDR3 sequence (DNA): TGTGCCAGCAGCTTCAACTCAGGGGGCACTGAAGCTTTCTCT. The chain links TRBV11-3 to TRBJ1-1, with 7 bases matching TRBD1. Trimming cost V 3 bases and J 4 bases; bases outside gene matches: 5. Germline values: CDR1 SGHNT, CDR2 YENEEA. The CDR3 consists of 14 residues.

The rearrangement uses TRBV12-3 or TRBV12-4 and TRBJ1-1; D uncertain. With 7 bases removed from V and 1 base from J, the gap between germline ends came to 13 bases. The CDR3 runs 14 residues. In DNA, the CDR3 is TGTGCCAGCACCCACGGGAGGCAGAACACTGAAGCTTTCTTT. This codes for CASTHGRQNTEAFF.

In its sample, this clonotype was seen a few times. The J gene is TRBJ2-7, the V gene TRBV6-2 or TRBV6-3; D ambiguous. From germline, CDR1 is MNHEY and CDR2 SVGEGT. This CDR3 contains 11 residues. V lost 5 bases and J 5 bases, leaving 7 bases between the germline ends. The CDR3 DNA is TGTGCCAGCAGTCAAGCTAACGAGCAGTACTTC. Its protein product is CASSQANEQYF.

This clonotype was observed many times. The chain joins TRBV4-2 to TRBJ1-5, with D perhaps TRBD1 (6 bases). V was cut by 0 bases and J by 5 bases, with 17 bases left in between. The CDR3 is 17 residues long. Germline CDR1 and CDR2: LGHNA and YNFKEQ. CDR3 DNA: TGTGCCAGCAGCCAAGATCGCGGGGGGCCCCCTGATCAGCCCCAGCATTTT. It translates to CASSQDRGGPPDQPQHF.

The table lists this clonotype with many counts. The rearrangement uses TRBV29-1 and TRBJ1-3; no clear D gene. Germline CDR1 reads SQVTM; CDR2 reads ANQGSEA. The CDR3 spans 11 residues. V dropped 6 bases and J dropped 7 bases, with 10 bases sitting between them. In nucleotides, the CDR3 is TGCAGCGTGGGGAATGGTAACACCATATATTTT. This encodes CSVGNGNTIYF.

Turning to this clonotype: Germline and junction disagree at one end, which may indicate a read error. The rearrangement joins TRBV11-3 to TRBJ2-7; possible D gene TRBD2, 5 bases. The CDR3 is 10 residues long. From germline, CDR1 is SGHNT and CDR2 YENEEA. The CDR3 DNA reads TGCGCCAGCACCGACTACGAGCGGTACTTC. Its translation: CASTDYERYF. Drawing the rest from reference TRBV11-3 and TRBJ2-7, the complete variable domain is EAGVVQSPRYKIIEKKQPVAFWCNPISGHNTLYWYLQNLGQGPELLIRYENEEAVDDSQLPKDRFSAERLKGVDSTLKIQPAELGDSAVYLCASTDYERYFGPGTRLTVT.

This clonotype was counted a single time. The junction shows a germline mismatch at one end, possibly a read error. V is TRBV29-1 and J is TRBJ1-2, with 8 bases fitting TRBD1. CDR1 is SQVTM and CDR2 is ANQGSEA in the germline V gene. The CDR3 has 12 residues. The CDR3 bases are TGCAGCGCCGACAGGGGAGGATACGGCTACATCTTC. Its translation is CSADRGGYGYIF.

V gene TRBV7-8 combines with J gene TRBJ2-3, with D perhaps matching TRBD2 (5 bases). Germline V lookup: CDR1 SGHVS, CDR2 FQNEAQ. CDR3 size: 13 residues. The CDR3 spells CISSSLVSDTQYF. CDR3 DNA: TGTATCAGCAGCTCACTAGTATCAGATACGCAGTATTTT.

Here the CDR3 DNA reads TGTGCCAGCAGTTTTAGGAACGAGCAGTACTTC. Protein sequence: CASSFRNEQYF. The chain joins TRBV28 to TRBJ2-7; no firm D call. Germline loops: CDR1 MDHEN, CDR2 SYDVKM. This CDR3 comprises 11 residues. Trimming removed 3 bases at V and 5 bases at J, with 5 bases between.

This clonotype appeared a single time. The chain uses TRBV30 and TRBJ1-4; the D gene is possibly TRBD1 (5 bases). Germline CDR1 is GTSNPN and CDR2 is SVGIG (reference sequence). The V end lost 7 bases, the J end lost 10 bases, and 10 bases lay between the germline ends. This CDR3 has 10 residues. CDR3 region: CAFDRGKLFF. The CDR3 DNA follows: TGTGCCTTTGATAGGGGAAAACTGTTTTTT.

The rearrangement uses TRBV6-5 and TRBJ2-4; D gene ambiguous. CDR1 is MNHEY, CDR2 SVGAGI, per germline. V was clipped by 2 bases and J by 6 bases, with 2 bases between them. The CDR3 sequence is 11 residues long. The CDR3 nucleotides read TGTGCCAGCAGTTACCTAAACATTCAGTACTTC. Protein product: CASSYLNIQYF.

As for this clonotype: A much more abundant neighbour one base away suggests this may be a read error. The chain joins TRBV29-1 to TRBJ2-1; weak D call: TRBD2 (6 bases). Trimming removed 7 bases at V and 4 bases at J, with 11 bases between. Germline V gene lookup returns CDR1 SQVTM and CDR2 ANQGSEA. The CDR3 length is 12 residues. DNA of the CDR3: TGCAGCGCGGGGGAGCGGTACAATGAGCAGTTCTTC. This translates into CSAGERYNEQFF.

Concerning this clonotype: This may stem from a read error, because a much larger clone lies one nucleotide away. CDR3 sequence reads: CSLIVGGYGSYNEQFF. In DNA, the CDR3 is TGCAGCCTGATAGTGGGGGGTTATGGCTCCTACAATGAGCAGTTCTTC. The chain combines TRBV29-1 with TRBJ2-1; weak D call: TRBD2 (6 bases). The ends were cut back, 8 bases at V and 0 bases at J, with 20 bases in the middle. Germline CDR1 and CDR2: SQVTM and ANQGSEA. The CDR3 has 16 amino acids.